This T cell receptor beta chain was found in a study of T cells after yellow fever vaccination. TCRdb used MiXCR to reprocess the 5' RACE reads, holding one entry per CDR3 protein. Among more than 350,000 distinct CDR3 sequences listed, 9.5% to 13% were seen once. Whole-study findings and limits: A weaker but faster secondary response was observed, peaking on day 5 versus 15.

Comments on this clonotype: Its antigen remains unidentified.

Per the germline V gene, CDR1 is MNHEY and CDR2 is SMNVEV (reference sequence). The CDR3 consists of 15 residues. Trimming took 3 bases from V and 1 from J, leaving 11 bases between them. The sequences come from PBMCs, collected on the day of the first yellow fever vaccination. The J gene is TRBJ2-3, the V gene TRBV27, with TRBD2 as a possible D gene (6 bases). The TCR sequence derives from a man younger than 35 who received the YFV17D yellow fever vaccine. In nucleotides, the CDR3 is TGTGCCAGCAGTTTCAATCCGGGGGGCACAGATACGCAGTATTTT. It encodes CASSFNPGGTDTQYF.